Following are 3 T cell receptor beta chains from one sample sequenced in a study of blood T cell repertoires in COVID-19. Method: immunoSEQ multiplex PCR; TCRdb's copy keeps in-frame clones and lacks some. Of about 270,000 clones detected, about four fifths appear once; the ten largest clones hold roughly 2.9%. The specimen sequenced was peripheral blood. These receptor sequences come from a woman between 55 and 75 years old with active or convalescent COVID-19.

A few counts support this clone. In DNA form, the CDR3 reads TGTGCCAGTAGTATAGATTTGACAGGAAATAATTCACCCCTCCACTTT. Residues: CASSIDLTGNNSPLHF. This chain connects TRBV19 to TRBJ1-6; a possible D gene is TRBD1 (6 bases). This CDR3 region has 16 residues. Trimming removed 0 bases from V and 5 bases from J, with 11 bases in between. Germline V CDR1 and CDR2: LNHDA, SQIVND (reference sequence).

J is TRBJ2-4 and V is TRBV6-5; 8 bases fit TRBD1. The germline V gene has CDR1 MNHEY and CDR2 SVGAGI. This CDR3 region has 15 residues. The V segment lost 2 bases and the J segment 2 bases; nucleotides outside the gene matches: 2. CDR3 nucleotides: TGTGCCAGCAGTTACCAGGGGGCGACCAAAAACATTCAGTACTTC. This gives the protein CASSYQGATKNIQYF.

This chain joins TRBV27 and TRBJ1-1, with D hard to call. V was pared by 3 bases and J by 1 base, with 18 bases between. Germline CDR1 is MNHEY and CDR2 is SMNVEV (reference sequence). The CDR3 is 17 residues long. The CDR3 coding sequence is TGTGCCAGCAGTTTCTTTTCCCCGGTGGGAGCGAACACTGAAGCTTTCTTT. Amino acids: CASSFFSPVGANTEAFF.